The source of this TCR beta chain is a study of shared clonotypes between healthy human individuals. The table lists this clone with a count of one. Antigen specificity is unknown. The junction had 4 bases not matched to a gene; V was cut back by 4 bases and J by 11 bases. The V gene's germline CDR1 is ENHRY and CDR2 SYGVKD. The CDR3 contains 12 residues. Adults of Caucasian background living in Nashville, Tennessee made up all donors. Study outcomes and limitations: The diversity represented, both genetic and in exposure history, was limited by few donors. In several donors, around 5% of naive CD4 clonotypes appeared in common.

In the original processing: Filtering differed since immunoSEQ provided only junctions, with no quality scores. Using immunoSEQ multiplex PCR, the repertoire was profiled, and TCRdb retains in-frame clones only, with some absent. Clone size and V and J calls were adopted from that table, with D and trimming inferred from the DNA. The sample lists 2,500,000 or so clones; over 85% were seen once. The receptor was derived from a man younger than 35 in good health. The specimen sequenced was naive CD4+ T cells sorted from blood. This sample's subset: CD45RA+ positively selected. This chain connects TRBV10-3 to TRBJ2-5; 10 nucleotides agree with TRBD2. DNA for the CDR3: TGTGCCATCAGTGCTAGCGGGAGTGAGCAGTACTTC. The encoded protein is CAISASGSEQYF.